This entry features one TCR beta chain sequence. cDNA synthesis used the whole RNA isolate, giving expressed TCRB sequences. Profiled with immunoSEQ multiplex PCR; TCRdb holds only in-frame clones, not every one. The sample gives under 450,000 clones, approximately 15% of which show up once; roughly 0.035% is in the top ten. The source of the sample is a study of beta chain features in type 1 diabetes. Study summary: In age, gender and cell yields, patients were similar to healthy donors. Across all samples, some 110 million sorted cells were examined.

CDR3 size: 13 residues. V gave up 5 bases and J gave up 5 bases, with 13 bases separating them. Per germline, CDR1 SEHNR and CDR2 FQNEAQ (reference sequence). V is TRBV7-9 and J is TRBJ2-7, with D perhaps being TRBD1 or TRBD2 (5 bases each). The sample was naive CD4+ T cells from blood. This receptor was taken from a man aged 30 to 45 in good health. DNA of the CDR3: TGTGCCAGCAGCCCCACCAGGGACCACGAGCAGTACTTC. This encodes CASSPTRDHEQYF.